This is a list of T cell receptor beta chains from one sample in a study of radiotherapy plus CTLA-4 blockade in lung cancer. The method was immunoSEQ multiplex PCR; TCRdb's version includes in-frame clones alone and lacks a portion of them. In the table there are some 15,000 clones, over 75% of which are singletons. Sequences were derived from peripheral blood, sampled from a patient treated with radiotherapy plus ipilimumab. These receptors all stem from a human donor with non-small cell lung cancer that progressed on radiotherapy plus ipilimumab. Some clones in this sample may be carry-over from other donors' samples. Both conserved end residues are part of each CDR3. D genes are given only for firm matches. For some rows the clone size is stated as once, few or many, or as a class when expanded; others skip it.

once,-,TRBV2,TRBJ2-3,TGTGCCAGCAGTGAATTAGTAGCCACAGATACGCAGTATTTT,CASSELVATDTQYF
-,TRBD2,TRBV29-1,TRBJ2-5,TGCAGCGTTGAAGAGGGGGGGGGAGAGACCCAGTACTTC,CSVEEGGGETQYF
-,-,TRBV5-6,TRBJ1-1,TGTGCCAGCAGCTTGGCCAAAGGGGTACGGGCTTTCTTT,CASSLAKGVRAFF
-,-,TRBV12-5,TRBJ2-7,TGTGCTAGTGGGCAAGACACCTCCTACGAGCAGTACTTC,CASGQDTSYEQYF
-,TRBD1,TRBV19,TRBJ1-2,TGTGCCAGTAGTATGACAGGGATCGGCTATGGCTACACCTTC,CASSMTGIGYGYTF
-,TRBD1,TRBV10-3,TRBJ2-7,TGTGCCATCAGTGAGTCGAAGGGACAGCCTTCCGCCTACGAGCAGTACTTC,CAISESKGQPSAYEQYF
-,-,TRBV5-1,TRBJ1-1,TGCGCCAGCAGCCCAGACAGTTACACTGAAGCTTTCTTT,CASSPDSYTEAFF
once,-,TRBV10-3,TRBJ2-5,TGTGCCATCAGTACCGGGGAGACCCAGTACTTC,CAISTGETQYF
few,TRBD2,TRBV11-2,TRBJ2-3,TGTGCCAGCAGCTTCACTAGCGGGGGGGCCTTAGATACGCAGTATTTT,CASSFTSGGALDTQYF
-,TRBD1,TRBV6-5,TRBJ2-1,TGTGCCAGCAGAAAGACAGGGCTGAGCTACAATGAGCAGTTCTTC,CASRKTGLSYNEQFF
-,-,TRBV2,TRBJ2-3,TGTGCCAGCAGTCCCGCCAGTAGCACAGATACGCAGTATTTT,CASSPASSTDTQYF
-,-,TRBV29-1,TRBJ2-1,TGCAGCGCAGACGGGTACAATGAGCAGTTCTTC,CSADGYNEQFF
-,TRBD1,TRBV15,TRBJ2-7,TGTGCCACCAGCAGAGGCCAGGGGGCGCGGGGATACGAGCAGTACTTC,CATSRGQGARGYEQYF
-,TRBD1,TRBV5-4,TRBJ1-2,TGTGCCAGCAGCTGGGGGACAGGGGGCTCCGATGGCTACACCTTC,CASSWGTGGSDGYTF
once,-,TRBV4-1,TRBJ1-2,TGCGCCAGCAGCCAAGCTACAGGGAACTATGGCTACACCTTC,CASSQATGNYGYTF
-,TRBD2,TRBV4-1,TRBJ2-2,TGCGCCAGCAGCTACGGGACTAGTGCGAACACCGGGGAGCTGTTTTTT,CASSYGTSANTGELFF
-,TRBD1,TRBV2,TRBJ1-2,TGTGCCAGCAGTGAAGCTCGACAGGGCTATGGCTACACCTTC,CASSEARQGYGYTF
-,-,TRBV25-1,TRBJ1-2,TGTGCCAGCAGTGATCGGGGGGCGGGCGGCTACACCTTC,CASSDRGAGGYTF
-,-,TRBV2,TRBJ2-3,TGTGCCAGAGAAGGACAGACCACAGATACGCAGTATTTT,CAREGQTTDTQYF
-,-,TRBV28,TRBJ2-1,TGTGCCAGCAGTCCCGGCCTTTATAGGACACTGGACAATGAGCAGTTCTTC,CASSPGLYRTLDNEQFF
-,-,TRBV6-5,TRBJ1-5,TGTGCCAGCAGTCGTTCCGGGACAATGGAGCAGCCCCAGCATTTT,CASSRSGTMEQPQHF
-,-,TRBV15,TRBJ2-7,TGTGCCACCACGGAGGTAAACCTACCCTCCTACGAGCAGTACTTC,CATTEVNLPSYEQYF
-,-,TRBV25-1,TRBJ1-5,TGTGCCAGCAGTGCGGGTGAGAGTCAGCCCCAGCATTTT,CASSAGESQPQHF
-,-,TRBV7-9,TRBJ2-3,TGTGCCAGCAGCCGTCTCATTGGGCTTAATACAGATACGCAGTATTTT,CASSRLIGLNTDTQYF
-,TRBD1,TRBV7-9,TRBJ1-1,TGTGCCAGCAGCCCCGGGGACAGGGGTAGGGGTACTGAAGCTTTCTTT,CASSPGDRGRGTEAFF
-,TRBD2,TRBV19,TRBJ2-1,TGTGCCAGTAGTAGGGTACTAGCGGGAGGGAACAATGAGCAGTTCTTC,CASSRVLAGGNNEQFF
-,TRBD1,TRBV5-8,TRBJ2-7,TGTGCCAGCAGCAAACTCTCCGGGACAGGGTGGTACGAGCAGTACTTC,CASSKLSGTGWYEQYF
few,-,TRBV6-4,TRBJ1-6,TGTGCCAGCAGTGGACAGCCAAATTCACCCCTCCACTTT,CASSGQPNSPLHF
few,-,TRBV25-1,TRBJ2-5,TGTGCCAGCAGATTGGGTGGGGCGCAAGAGACCCAGTACTTC,CASRLGGAQETQYF
-,-,TRBV4-1,TRBJ1-5,TGCGCCAGCAGCCAAACCAGGGGATATCAGCCCCAGCATTTT,CASSQTRGYQPQHF
few,-,TRBV29-1,TRBJ2-3,TGCAGCGTTGAACCTACAGATACGCAGTATTTT,CSVEPTDTQYF
-,TRBD1,TRBV29-1,TRBJ1-2,TGCAGCGTCCGGGGACAGGCGGGCGGCTACACCTTC,CSVRGQAGGYTF
-,TRBD2,TRBV10-3,TRBJ2-1,TGTGCCATCAGGCTCGGACTAGCGGGTAACAATGAGCAGTTCTTC,CAIRLGLAGNNEQFF
-,TRBD2,TRBV12-5,TRBJ2-2,TGTGCTAGTGGTCGAGGAGCGGGGAGTAACACCGGGGAGCTGTTTTTT,CASGRGAGSNTGELFF
-,-,TRBV27,TRBJ2-3,TGTGCCAGCCGAGCGGGACAAGGTGACACAGATACGCAGTATTTT,CASRAGQGDTDTQYF
-,-,TRBV5-1,TRBJ2-5,TGCGCCAGCAGCTTGCAGGTTCAAGAGACCCAGTACTTC,CASSLQVQETQYF
-,-,TRBV7-2,TRBJ1-6,TGTGCCAGCAGCCTGGGGCAGGGCGAGTCACCCCTCCACTTT,CASSLGQGESPLHF
-,-,TRBV9,TRBJ2-1,TGTGCCAGCAGCGTAGGGGGAGGAGGCGATGAGCAGTTCTTC,CASSVGGGGDEQFF
-,TRBD1,TRBV13,TRBJ1-1,TGTGCCAGCAGCTTGACAGGGGGGTACACTGAAGCTTTCTTT,CASSLTGGYTEAFF
-,TRBD1,TRBV27,TRBJ1-2,TGTGCCAGCAGTTTTCCCGCCCGGACAGGGACTAACTATGGCTACACCTTC,CASSFPARTGTNYGYTF
-,-,TRBV6-6,TRBJ1-1,TGTGCCAGCAGTTACTCCCAACAGACGAACACTGAAGCTTTCTTT,CASSYSQQTNTEAFF
-,-,TRBV4-2,TRBJ2-1,TGTGCCAGCAGCCAAGAGACGGGGGATGAGCAGTTCTTC,CASSQETGDEQFF
-,-,TRBV5-1,TRBJ1-1,TGCGCCAGCAGCTTTGAGGGTAGCACTGAAGCTTTCTTT,CASSFEGSTEAFF
-,TRBD2,TRBV19,TRBJ2-5,TGTGCCAGTAGTATTGGGACTAGCGGGGGGGAAGAGACCCAGTACTTC,CASSIGTSGGEETQYF
-,TRBD1,TRBV4-1,TRBJ1-5,TGCGCCAGCAGCGACAGGGTACGTCAGCCCCAGCATTTT,CASSDRVRQPQHF